Listed here is a single T cell receptor beta chain. This clone has only one observation. Its antigen is unknown. The sample holds no much larger clone one base away, and base qualities are not on file. Collaborating institutions collected whole blood in K2EDTA tubes following their own protocols. For TCRbeta analysis, collaborators shipped samples as frozen whole blood, isolated PBMCs, or DNA extracted from either of those sample types. The germline V gene provides CDR1 SGHDT and CDR2 YYEEEE. V and J are truncated by 1 base and 7 bases respectively, leaving an intervening sequence of 17 bases. Measured from the cysteine to the phenylalanine, the CDR3 is 15 residues long. Just CDR3 DNA is preserved here, 45 bases in frame from base 1. This entry comes from a study of blood T cell repertoires in COVID-19 (dated by TCRdb to the early 2020s). In terms of the full investigation: Samples from collaborators originated in the United States, Italy and Spain and spanned both the acute and convalescent phases of COVID-19. The prospective study material was composed of cDNA or gDNA derived from T cells, B-cell-depleted T cells, or PBMCs. Deeply sampled blood TCRbeta repertoires from subjects exposed to, actively infected with, or recovered from COVID-19 were included in the dataset. The repertoires were released in a freely available public database intended as a resource for research on the immune response to SARS-CoV-2. The samples were drawn from two sources: the first 160 participants of the ongoing ImmuneRACE study, and about 1,300 subjects contributed by 6 global collaborators. Nearly every sample came with metadata listing a de-identified subject ID, COVID-19 status, age in years and sex. Where HLA class I and class II types were available, the types were taken from metadata supplied by the sample provider, not from assay-based typing. Broader findings and caveats from the paper: The quantity of clinical and demographic metadata differed by source and by participant and was supplied without curation.

TCRbeta CDR3 regions were amplified from genomic DNA using the immunoSEQ Assay, a bias-controlled multiplex PCR. The authors' pipeline ran thus. Within the assay, amplification of reference gene primers was used to estimate how many nucleated cells each sample contained. To quantify the absolute abundance of each unique TCRbeta CDR3 rearrangement, sequence reads were collapsed and filtered. For each sample, productive Simpson clonality was calculated as the square root of Simpson's diversity index over productive rearrangements. TCRdb provides this immuneACCESS table in a form limited to in-frame rearrangements. Some clones are lacking; in checked studies, under half of them reflect an unresolved V gene, and why the rest are absent is not known. V and J calls and clone size are given by that table; D and trimming were obtained from the DNA. A total of around 100,000 clones appear in this sample, roughly 92% of them only once. The ten largest make up around 5.4% of the sample.

This receptor chain uses TRBV5-6 and TRBJ1-2; TRBD1 is perhaps the D gene, given 5 matching bases. Material for sequencing was peripheral blood. The receptor was derived from a man aged 65 to 85 with acute or convalescent COVID-19. The DNA reads TGTGCCAGCAGCTTGTTCACAGGAGTTGGTGTTGGCTACACCTTC. Translation gives CASSLFTGVGVGYTF.